Each of the 30 T cell receptor beta chains below was sequenced from the same sample in a study of blood T cell repertoires in COVID-19. Profiling relied on immunoSEQ multiplex PCR, and the TCRdb table lists in-frame clones only, not all of them. The data hold some 260,000 clones, with approximately 77% observed a single time. The sequencing sample was made of peripheral blood. Source of these receptors: a young woman with acute or convalescent COVID-19.

This clone appeared many times. The chain uses TRBV15 and TRBJ2-1, with 13 positions matching TRBD2. V dropped 3 bases and J dropped 6; count of bases not matched to a gene: 5. The CDR3 runs 16 residues. From germline, CDR1 is LNHNV and CDR2 YYDKDF (reference sequence). The DNA of the CDR3 is TGTGCCACCAGCAGCACTAGCGGGAGGGCCGTCAATGAGCAGTTCTTC. This gives the protein CATSSTSGRAVNEQFF.

This clone was picked up a small number of times. The rearrangement uses TRBV6-5 and TRBJ1-3; no reliable D call. The germline V gene encodes CDR1 MNHEY and CDR2 SVGAGI. This CDR3 is 12 amino acids long. The V and J ends lost 7 bases and 0 bases respectively, with 4 bases between them. CDR3 in DNA: TGTGCCAGCACAGGCTCTGGAAACACCATATATTTT. Protein product: CASTGSGNTIYF.

The chain links TRBV7-9 to TRBJ1-2, with a possible D match to TRBD1 (5 bases). The germline CDR1 and CDR2 sequences are SEHNR and FQNEAQ (reference sequence). CDR3 length: 13 amino acids. V was cut by 0 bases and J by 8 bases, with 10 bases left in between. Here the CDR3 DNA reads TGTGCCAGCAGCTTAGCAGGGGCGGGAGGCTACACCTTC. Its translation: CASSLAGAGGYTF.

As to this clone: This could be a read error, since a much larger clone is one nucleotide away. The genes are TRBV12-3 or TRBV12-4 and TRBJ1-2; D not certain. Trimming shortened V by 2 bases and J by 2 bases, and 3 bases separated the two germline ends. This CDR3 contains 12 residues. The CDR3 here is CASSLSNYGYTF. CDR3 nucleotides: TGTGCCAGCAGTTTATCGAACTATGGCTACACCTTC.

This clone was seen only a few times. The chain carries TRBV27 and TRBJ1-1; D perhaps matches TRBD1 (5 bases). Trimming took off 5 bases at V and 4 bases at J, with 17 bases between the two ends. The length of the CDR3 is 15 residues. Germline CDR1 and CDR2: MNHEY and SMNVEV (reference sequence). CDR3 in amino acids: CASSRQRGWSTEAFF. Here the CDR3 DNA reads TGTGCCAGCAGTCGTCAAAGGGGATGGAGCACTGAAGCTTTCTTT.

The gene calls are TRBV11-2 and TRBJ2-7; 10 bases agree with TRBD2. This CDR3 is built from 16 residues. In germline, CDR1 is SGHAT, CDR2 FQNNGV. With 5 bases clipped from V and 1 base from J, the junction kept 8 bases outside the gene matches. CDR3 nucleotides: TGTGCCAGCAGCCCGGGACTAGCGTTAAAATCCTACGAGCAGTACTTC. Translation gives CASSPGLALKSYEQYF.

This clone was seen once. V is TRBV24-1 and J is TRBJ1-5, with unresolved D. The CDR3 consists of 14 residues. Germline-derived CDR1 and CDR2 are KGHDR and SFDVKD. The V gene lost 3 bases and the J gene lost 4 bases, with 9 bases spanning the gap. The CDR3 sequence: CATSDPRENQPQHF. In DNA, the CDR3 is TGTGCCACCAGTGATCCGAGGGAAAATCAGCCCCAGCATTTT.

The chain links TRBV5-4 to TRBJ1-2; perhaps TRBD1 as D (5 bases). CDR3 length: 15 residues. CDR1 is SGHNT and CDR2 is YYREEE in the germline V gene (reference sequence). Trimming pared 3 bases from V and 5 bases from J, leaving 17 bases between. CDR3 nucleotide sequence: TGTGCCAGCAGCTCGGGGGGGACCCCGAATTATGGCTACACCTTC. Translated: CASSSGGTPNYGYTF.

The J gene is TRBJ2-3, the V gene TRBV6-2 or TRBV6-3; 16 nucleotides align to TRBD2. V was pared by 5 bases and J by 0 bases, with 5 bases of the junction left unmatched. Germline CDR1 is MNHEY and CDR2 is SVGEGT. The CDR3 runs 18 residues. The CDR3: CASSMGLAGGISTDTQYF. The CDR3 DNA reads as TGTGCCAGCAGTATGGGACTAGCGGGAGGGATCAGCACAGATACGCAGTATTTT.

The chain combines TRBV9 with TRBJ1-5; perhaps TRBD1 as D (5 bases). V lost 4 bases and J lost 6, with 17 bases in between. The CDR3 has 15 amino acids. Germline V gene lookup returns CDR1 SGDLS and CDR2 YYNGEE. The CDR3: CASSQGVQGGQPQHF. The DNA of the CDR3 is TGTGCCAGCAGCCAAGGGGTGCAGGGAGGTCAGCCCCAGCATTTT.

The chain links TRBV5-6 to TRBJ2-7, with 8 positions matching TRBD2. The junction had 7 bases not matched to a gene; V was cut back by 5 bases and J by 3 bases. This CDR3 region has 14 residues. Germline V CDR1 and CDR2: SGHDT, YYEEEE. This CDR3 is CASSSTGTSYEQYF. The CDR3 bases are TGTGCCAGCAGTTCAACCGGGACTAGCTACGAGCAGTACTTC.

In this sample, this clone turned up a few times. This rearrangement joins TRBV3-1 (or the pseudogene TRBV3-2) to TRBJ1-5, with TRBD1 matching over 9 bases. The V segment lost 6 bases and the J segment 5 bases; nucleotides outside the gene matches: 11. Germline CDR1 LGHDT, CDR2 YNNKEL (reference sequence). The CDR3 spans 16 residues. The CDR3 here is CASSPTGTGFDQPQHF. CDR3 in DNA: TGTGCCAGCAGTCCGACCGGGACAGGGTTCGATCAGCCCCAGCATTTT.

The chain has TRBV28 and TRBJ2-3; D possibly corresponds to TRBD2 (6 bases). Germline loops: CDR1 MDHEN, CDR2 SYDVKM. This CDR3 has 22 residues. Trimming cost V 4 bases and J 2 bases, with 34 bases left between them. The CDR3 sequence is CASSSLSWGLTPSRQNTDTQYF. CDR3 nucleotide sequence: TGTGCCAGCAGTTCACTTTCATGGGGACTGACCCCATCCCGCCAAAACACAGATACGCAGTATTTT.

The CDR3 is CASSLDSVSSTDTQYF. The CDR3 nucleotides read TGTGCCAGCAGCTTAGATAGCGTCTCAAGCACAGATACGCAGTATTTT. The rearrangement joins TRBV7-2 to TRBJ2-3, with D possibly matching TRBD2 (5 bases). The germline V gene has CDR1 SGHTA and CDR2 FQGNSA. This CDR3 is built from 16 residues. Trimming cost V 1 base and J 0 bases, with 11 bases left between them.

The rearrangement links TRBV30 to TRBJ1-3; tentative D call: TRBD1 (5 bases). Trimming pared 2 bases from V and 0 bases from J, leaving 8 bases between. CDR3 length equals 14 residues. CDR1 and CDR2 (germline): GTSNPN, SVGIG (reference sequence). CDR3 coding DNA: TGTGCCTGGAGTTTGGGGGGCTCTGGAAACACCATATATTTT. Translation: CAWSLGGSGNTIYF.

This clone was found a few times. The V gene is TRBV5-1, the J gene TRBJ1-6, with D unclear. V lost 0 bases, J lost 6 bases, and 13 bases lay in between. CDR3 length: 16 residues. Germline V gene lookup returns CDR1 SGHRS and CDR2 YFSETQ. DNA of the CDR3: TGCGCCAGCAGCTTGGCCATGGGCAGTCTTAATTCACCCCTCCACTTT. This sequence encodes CASSLAMGSLNSPLHF.

This chain connects TRBV10-3 to TRBJ2-1; D might be TRBD2 (6 bases). Trimming took 2 bases from V and 7 from J, leaving 12 bases between them. The CDR3 totals 14 residues. Germline-derived CDR1 and CDR2 are ENHRY and SYGVKD. The CDR3 region has the DNA TGTGCCATCAGTGAGACTAGCTTGGGGAATGAGCAGTTCTTC. This translates into CAISETSLGNEQFF.

The rearrangement uses TRBV13 and TRBJ2-5; 12 bases are a match to TRBD1. The CDR3 spans 15 residues. Trimming took 5 bases from V and 5 from J; bases not matched to a gene: 6. CDR1 is PRHDT and CDR2 is FYEKMQ in the germline V gene (reference sequence). The CDR3 DNA follows: TGTGCCAGCAGCGACGGGACAGGGGGCGACGAGACCCAGTACTTC. Encoded protein: CASSDGTGGDETQYF. Full variable domain (remainder filled in from reference TRBV13 and TRBJ2-5): AAGVIQSPRHLIKEKRETATLKCYPIPRHDTVYWYQQGPGQDPQFLISFYEKMQSDKGSIPDRFSAQQFSDYHSELNMSSLELGDSALYFCASSDGTGGDETQYFGPGTRLLVL.

The J gene is TRBJ2-4, the V gene TRBV5-1, with D tentatively TRBD1 (7 bases). Trimming took off 3 bases at V and 8 bases at J, with 15 bases between the two ends. This CDR3 region has 14 residues. Per the germline V gene, CDR1 is SGHRS and CDR2 is YFSETQ. CDR3 sequence reads: CASSSGDSPDIQYF. The CDR3, as DNA: TGCGCCAGCAGCTCGGGGGACAGTCCCGACATTCAGTACTTC.

The chain joins TRBV5-1 to TRBJ2-5; 7 positions agree with TRBD1. Per germline, CDR1 SGHRS and CDR2 YFSETQ. The CDR3 covers 16 residues. Losses at the gene ends were 3 bases for V and 1 base for J; bases not matched to a gene: 9. Here the CDR3 reads CASSSQPGTAQETQYF. The CDR3 bases are TGCGCCAGCAGCTCACAGCCCGGGACAGCCCAAGAGACCCAGTACTTC.

The chain combines TRBV27 with TRBJ2-7; D perhaps matches TRBD1 (6 bases). Trimming cost V 5 bases and J 4 bases, with 15 bases left between them. Germline CDR1 is MNHEY and CDR2 is SMNVEV (reference sequence). The length of the CDR3 is 14 residues. The CDR3 nucleotides read TGTGCCAGCAGTCAACGACAGGAGTCGTACGAGCAGTACTTC. Translating gives CASSQRQESYEQYF.

J is TRBJ2-1 and V is TRBV5-1; D is possibly TRBD2 (6 bases). The CDR3 is made up of 15 amino acids. Trimming took 5 bases from V and 0 from J, leaving 12 bases between them. Germline CDR1 SGHRS, CDR2 YFSETQ. CDR3 residues: CASSSGWASYNEQFF. CDR3 coding DNA: TGCGCCAGCAGTAGCGGCTGGGCCTCCTACAATGAGCAGTTCTTC.

In DNA form, the CDR3 reads TGTGCCAGTAGTACAGGACAGGCGGCGGGAAACACCATATATTTT. This codes for CASSTGQAAGNTIYF. V gene TRBV19 combines with J gene TRBJ1-3; 7 nucleotides align to TRBD1. The CDR3 loop spans 15 amino acids. V was pared by 4 bases and J by 4 bases, with 7 bases of the junction left unmatched. Germline V gives CDR1 LNHDA, CDR2 SQIVND (reference sequence). The full variable domain, in which reference TRBV19 and TRBJ1-3 provide the parts outside the CDR3, is DGGITQSPKYLFRKEGQNVTLSCEQNLNHDAMYWYRQDPGQGLRLIYYSQIVNDFQKGDIAEGYSVSREKKESFPLTVTSAQKNPTAFYLCASSTGQAAGNTIYFGEGSWLTVV.

V and J are TRBV28 and TRBJ2-3, with D possibly TRBD2 on 7 matching bases. V shed 6 bases and J shed 5 bases, with 18 bases lying between them. Germline loops: CDR1 MDHEN, CDR2 SYDVKM. CDR3 length equals 15 residues. The CDR3 DNA follows: TGTGCCAGCAGCAGCTCAGGGGCGGGGGTAGATACGCAGTATTTT. It yields the protein CASSSSGAGVDTQYF.

V and J are TRBV6-6 and TRBJ2-7; D possibly corresponds to TRBD2 (6 bases). Germline-derived CDR1 and CDR2 are MNHNY and SVGAGI (reference sequence). Trimming cost V 5 bases and J 5 bases, with 19 bases left between them. The CDR3 has 15 amino acids. CDR3 DNA: TGTGCCAGCAGTCGATCGGGTGCGGGAATCGACGAGCAGTACTTC. Translation gives CASSRSGAGIDEQYF.

The chain carries TRBV11-2 and TRBJ2-7; 8 bases map to TRBD1. Per the germline V gene, CDR1 is SGHAT and CDR2 is FQNNGV. There are 17 residues in the CDR3. Trimming took 5 bases from V and 2 from J; bases not matched to a gene: 14. The CDR3 sequence: CASSAHPGRGPAYEQYF. The CDR3 DNA reads TGTGCCAGCAGCGCCCACCCCGGCAGGGGGCCGGCCTACGAGCAGTACTTC. Using reference TRBV11-2 and TRBJ2-7 for the parts outside the CDR3, the full variable domain is EAGVAQSPRYKIIEKRQSVAFWCNPISGHATLYWYQQILGQGPKLLIQFQNNGVVDDSQLPKDRFSAERLKGVDSTLKIQPAKLEDSAVYLCASSAHPGRGPAYEQYFGPGTRLTVT.

The count of this clone is one. This rearrangement joins TRBV7-3 to TRBJ1-2; 9 positions agree with TRBD1. The trim removed 6 bases at V and 4 bases at J, leaving 6 bases unmatched. CDR3 size: 14 residues. Germline V gives CDR1 SGHTA, CDR2 FQGTGA. The DNA for the CDR3 is TGTGCCAGCAGATTGGACAGGGGCATCTATGGCTACACCTTC. This sequence encodes CASRLDRGIYGYTF.

This chain uses TRBV5-4 with TRBJ2-7; D call uncertain. Trimming stripped 4 bases from V and 4 bases from J, with 6 bases between. CDR1 is SGHNT, CDR2 YYREEE, per germline (reference sequence). The CDR3 length is 11 residues. CDR3 in amino acids: CASSGGYEQYF. The CDR3 DNA sequence: TGTGCCAGCAGCGGCGGATACGAGCAGTACTTC. The full variable domain, with the rest looked up from reference TRBV5-4 and TRBJ2-7, is ETGVTQSPTHLIKTRGQQVTLRCSSQSGHNTVSWYQQALGQGPQFIFQYYREEENGRGNFPPRFSGLQFPNYSSELNVNALELDDSALYLCASSGGYEQYFGPGTRLTVT.

The rearrangement uses TRBV6-5 and TRBJ1-1, with 8 bases aligning to TRBD1. V shed 6 bases and J 1 base; nucleotides not matched to a gene: 4. The CDR3 consists of 14 residues. The germline V gene has CDR1 MNHEY and CDR2 SVGAGI. The CDR3, as DNA: TGTGCCAGCAGCGACAGGGGCGGGAACACTGAAGCTTTCTTT. This gives the protein CASSDRGGNTEAFF.

The chain uses TRBV10-3 and TRBJ2-2, with D possibly matching TRBD1 (5 bases). The CDR3 is 13 residues long. The V and J ends lost 6 bases and 3 bases respectively, with 8 bases between them. CDR1 is ENHRY, CDR2 SYGVKD, per germline. The CDR3 here is CAIRGRDTGELFF. The DNA for the CDR3 is TGTGCCATCAGGGGGCGAGACACCGGGGAGCTGTTTTTT.